Given below is one T cell receptor (beta chain) in context. Germline CDR1 LNHDA, CDR2 SQIVND (reference sequence). Losses at the gene ends were 7 bases for V and 3 bases for J; bases not matched to a gene: 14. The CDR3 is 19 amino acids. The sample originates from a study of blood T cell repertoires in COVID-19. In the study overall: Both acute and convalescent COVID-19 samples were obtained from the United States, Italy and Spain. The analysed material was cDNA or gDNA that came from T cells, B-cell-depleted T cells, or PBMCs.

In the authors' workflow: Reference gene primer amplification in the assay estimated nucleated cell counts. Sequencing was performed with immunoSEQ multiplex PCR; in TCRdb, only in-frame clones are kept and a portion is missing. For V, J and clone size, that table is used; D and trimming come from the DNA. This table has under 50,000 clones, approximately 88% appearing once. Sequenced input: peripheral blood. The source of this sequence is a man aged 50-59 years with active COVID-19. The chain couples TRBV19 to TRBJ2-2, with 13 positions matching TRBD2. The CDR3 coding sequence is TGTGCCAGTACAGGGGACAGGGGACTAGCGGGGACATACACCGGGGAGCTGTTTTTT. This translates into CASTGDRGLAGTYTGELFF.